The 17 T cell receptor beta chains below come from one sample, sequenced in a study of blood T cell repertoires in COVID-19. Method: immunoSEQ multiplex PCR; TCRdb's copy keeps in-frame clones and lacks some. The data show around 220,000 clones, around 86% seen once. Sequencing used peripheral blood. The receptors were sampled from a woman in her forties or fifties with COVID-19, enrolled during active disease.

V gene TRBV7-2 combines with J gene TRBJ2-3; possible D gene TRBD2, 7 bases. V lost 4 bases and J lost 4, with 12 bases in between. Germline loops: CDR1 SGHTA, CDR2 FQGNSA. The CDR3 runs to 14 residues. The CDR3 DNA sequence: TGTGCCAGCAGCTGGGGGGGCCGCCCAGATACGCAGTATTTT. It codes for CASSWGGRPDTQYF.

The chain couples TRBV5-4 to TRBJ2-5; 9 bases align to TRBD1. There are 14 residues in the CDR3. Germline CDR1 reads SGHNT; CDR2 reads YYREEE (reference sequence). The V and J ends lost 2 bases and 2 bases, in that order; junction bases with no gene match: 1. The CDR3 DNA follows: TGTGCCAGCAGCTTCGACAGGGGGCAAGAGACCCAGTACTTC. It specifies CASSFDRGQETQYF.

This rearrangement joins TRBV11-3 to TRBJ2-7; D ambiguous. The germline V and J ends were trimmed by 5 bases and 5 bases, with 7 bases remaining between them. Per the germline V gene, CDR1 is SGHNT and CDR2 is YENEEA. CDR3 length: 11 residues. CDR3 region: CASSRLDEQYF. DNA for the CDR3: TGTGCCAGCAGCCGCTTAGACGAGCAGTACTTC. The complete variable domain, with remaining parts taken from reference TRBV11-3 and TRBJ2-7, reads EAGVVQSPRYKIIEKKQPVAFWCNPISGHNTLYWYLQNLGQGPELLIRYENEEAVDDSQLPKDRFSAERLKGVDSTLKIQPAELGDSAVYLCASSRLDEQYFGPGTRLTVT.

The CDR3 bases are TGTGCCAGCCGGGGACAGGGAGGGGTCGGCAATCAGCCCCAGCATTTT. It encodes CASRGQGGVGNQPQHF. The chain combines TRBV19 with TRBJ1-5; 9 bases are a match to TRBD1. The germline CDR1 and CDR2 sequences are LNHDA and SQIVND (reference sequence). The CDR3 is made up of 16 amino acids. Trimming at V came to 9 bases and at J to 2 bases, leaving 11 bases not matched to a gene.

The V gene is TRBV19, the J gene TRBJ2-2, with TRBD1 matching over 10 bases. Losses at the gene ends were 3 bases for V and 10 bases for J; bases not matched to a gene: 5. The CDR3 consists of 14 residues. Germline V gives CDR1 LNHDA, CDR2 SQIVND (reference sequence). The DNA for the CDR3 is TGTGCCAGTAGTATTGACAGGGGGCGCATGGAGCTGTTTTTT. Protein: CASSIDRGRMELFF. Filled out from reference TRBV19 and TRBJ2-2, the complete variable domain reads DGGITQSPKYLFRKEGQNVTLSCEQNLNHDAMYWYRQDPGQGLRLIYYSQIVNDFQKGDIAEGYSVSREKKESFPLTVTSAQKNPTAFYLCASSIDRGRMELFFGEGSRLTVL.

The V call is TRBV24-1, the J call TRBJ2-7; the match to TRBD1 covers 8 bases. This CDR3 contains 15 residues. From germline, CDR1 is KGHDR and CDR2 SFDVKD. With 5 bases clipped from V and 7 bases from J, the junction kept 12 bases outside the gene matches. This CDR3 is CATSGPGQALGEQYV. CDR3 sequence (DNA): TGTGCCACCAGTGGGCCGGGACAGGCTCTTGGGGAGCAGTACGTC.

The chain employs TRBV15 and TRBJ1-1; D uncertain. Germline V gene data show CDR1 as LNHNV and CDR2 as YYDKDF (reference sequence). This CDR3 has 14 amino acids. Trimming took 7 bases from V and 1 from J, leaving 13 bases between them. The CDR3 protein is CATNDLDTNTEAFF. The DNA of the CDR3 is TGTGCCACCAACGATTTAGACACGAACACTGAAGCTTTCTTT.

Only a few counts were recorded for this clone. The chain links TRBV11-3 to TRBJ1-1; unclear D gene. Germline V gene data show CDR1 as SGHNT and CDR2 as YENEEA. This CDR3 region has 13 residues. V lost 5 bases and J lost 0, with 7 bases in between. CDR3 residues: CASSPSMNTEAFF. In DNA, the CDR3 is TGTGCCAGCAGCCCCAGTATGAACACTGAAGCTTTCTTT.

This sequence joins TRBV27 and TRBJ2-4; 9 bases align to TRBD1. V trimming: 3 bases; J trimming: 2 bases; junction bases outside the gene matches: 8. The CDR3 spans 17 residues. Germline-derived CDR1 and CDR2 are MNHEY and SMNVEV (reference sequence). CDR3 sequence (DNA): TGTGCCAGCAGTTTGAGACAGGGGGATTATTCCAAAAACATTCAGTACTTC. Translation: CASSLRQGDYSKNIQYF.

The rearrangement joins TRBV2 to TRBJ1-4, with 7 positions matching TRBD1. Germline CDR1 is SNHLY and CDR2 is FYNNEI. The CDR3 loop spans 15 amino acids. J lost 2 bases, V lost 5 bases, and 5 bases had no gene match. The CDR3: CASSTGTATNEKLFF. Written as DNA, the CDR3 is TGTGCCAGCAGTACAGGGACAGCGACTAATGAAAAACTGTTTTTT.

The V gene is TRBV10-2, the J gene TRBJ1-6; D not resolved. Trimming took 3 bases from V and 7 from J, leaving 10 bases between them. CDR1 WSHSY and CDR2 SAAADI come from the germline V gene. The CDR3 spans 14 residues. The CDR3 spells CASSDQYSNSPLHF. DNA of the CDR3: TGCGCCAGCAGTGATCAGTATTCGAATTCACCCCTCCACTTT.

The genes are TRBV9 and TRBJ2-2; 10 bases line up with TRBD1. The germline CDR1 and CDR2 sequences are SGDLS and YYNGEE. V shed 4 bases, J shed 7 bases, and the junction held 7 bases outside the gene matches. This CDR3 contains 15 residues. The CDR3 spells CASSPRQGADGELFF. The CDR3 nucleotides read TGTGCCAGCAGCCCCCGACAGGGGGCTGACGGGGAGCTGTTTTTT.

V gene TRBV11-2 combines with J gene TRBJ1-1, with D perhaps TRBD1 (5 bases). The CDR3 totals 14 residues. V was shortened by 1 base and J by 10 bases, with 16 bases between the two germline ends. Germline V lookup: CDR1 SGHAT, CDR2 FQNNGV. The CDR3 region has the DNA TGTGCCAGCAGCTTAGCGGGGGTCCTTGGCGTAGCTTTCTTT. Translated: CASSLAGVLGVAFF. Filled out from reference TRBV11-2 and TRBJ1-1, the complete variable domain reads EAGVAQSPRYKIIEKRQSVAFWCNPISGHATLYWYQQILGQGPKLLIQFQNNGVVDDSQLPKDRFSAERLKGVDSTLKIQPAKLEDSAVYLCASSLAGVLGVAFFGQGTRLTVV.

V usage is TRBV4-1 and J usage is TRBJ2-3; 8 nucleotides match TRBD2. V was clipped by 3 bases and J by 3 bases; unmatched bases: 5. The CDR3 has 15 amino acids. CDR1 is MGHRA and CDR2 is YSYEKL in the germline V gene. The CDR3 region has the DNA TGCGCCAGCAGCCACCGGGGGGGGAGGACAGATACGCAGTATTTT. Protein sequence: CASSHRGGRTDTQYF.

The CDR3 loop is CASSYSAANTGELFF. The CDR3 coding sequence is TGTGCCAGCAGTTACTCAGCGGCAAACACCGGGGAGCTGTTTTTT. The chain carries TRBV6-5 and TRBJ2-2; D is perhaps TRBD2 (5 bases). The CDR3 extends over 15 amino acids. Germline assignment: CDR1 MNHEY and CDR2 SVGAGI. Deletions cut 0 bases from V and 2 bases from J, with 7 bases between.

The genes are TRBV23-1 and TRBJ2-7; TRBD1 matches at 11 bases. TRBV23-1 is marked as an open reading frame, function uncertain. The CDR3 loop spans 19 amino acids. The trim removed 8 bases at V and 7 bases at J, leaving 25 bases unmatched. The CDR3 protein is CASGGLAWTGGQGAREQYF. Written as DNA, the CDR3 is TGCGCCAGCGGGGGACTGGCTTGGACCGGAGGACAGGGGGCGAGGGAGCAGTACTTC.

This chain's CDR3 is CASSSRLAAYNEQFF. DNA of the CDR3: TGTGCCAGCAGCTCCCGACTAGCGGCCTACAATGAGCAGTTCTTC. The rearrangement uses TRBV7-9 and TRBJ2-1, with 9 bases identical to TRBD2. CDR1 and CDR2 (germline): SEHNR, FQNEAQ (reference sequence). After removal of 4 bases from V and 2 bases from J, the junction contained 3 bases not matched to a gene. CDR3 size: 15 residues.